These T cell receptor beta chains were read from a single sample in a study of CD8 T cells in ankylosing spondylitis. Each CDR3 protein gets one entry after TCRdb re-called the 5' RACE reads with MiXCR. The sample holds around 300,000 distinct CDR3 sequences; around 10% are singletons and the top ten take more than 7%. The sample comprised blood, either unsorted or a sorted T cell fraction (not recorded which). Receptor source: a female donor with ankylosing spondylitis or in good health (not recorded which). CDR3s include the opening cysteine and the closing phenylalanine or tryptophan. A D gene is named only where the DNA matches it firmly. Only some rows state a clone size, as once, few, many or a class for expanded clones.

len	abundance	v_gene	j_gene	d_gene	CDR3nt	CDR3aa
12	many	TRBV30	TRBJ1-2	.	TGTGCCTGGATATCTGGGGACGGACGCTACACCTTC	CAWISGDGRYTF
13	many	TRBV20-1	TRBJ2-1	.	TGCAGTGCTAGAGGGGCCAATGACAATGAGCAGTTCTTC	CSARGANDNEQFF
16	many	TRBV15	TRBJ2-1	TRBD1	TGTGCCACCAGCAGAGATCTCTCGGCAGGGGGTAATGAGCAGTTCTTC	CATSRDLSAGGNEQFF
14	few	TRBV7-8	TRBJ2-7	.	TGTGCCAGCAGCCTAGGGTGGTCTAACTTCGAGCAGTACTTC	CASSLGWSNFEQYF
17	few	TRBV24-1	TRBJ2-3	TRBD1	TGTGCCACCAGTGATCGTATCCGGGACAGGGGTAAAGATACGCAGTATTTT	CATSDRIRDRGKDTQYF
15	.	TRBV12-3/TRBV12-4	TRBJ2-7	.	TGTGCCAGCAGCCACCCTGGAGGGGGTACCTACGAGCAGTACTTC	CASSHPGGGTYEQYF
13	few	TRBV10-3	TRBJ2-1	.	TGTGCCATCCTGATTGGGGGTCTTCAGGAGCAGTTCTTC	CAILIGGLQEQFF
14	many	TRBV20-1	TRBJ2-5	.	TGCAGTGCTAGAGATTTTCAGGGGTCGGAGACCCAGTACTTC	CSARDFQGSETQYF
14	.	TRBV6-2/TRBV6-3	TRBJ2-2	.	TGTGCCAGCAGTTTCTTACAGGGAAGGGGGGAGCTGTTTTTT	CASSFLQGRGELFF
13	many	TRBV20-1	TRBJ2-3	.	TGCAGTGCCGGGGACGGGCCCCCAGATACGCAGTATTTT	CSAGDGPPDTQYF
15	.	TRBV20-1	TRBJ1-4	TRBD1	TGCAGTGCTAACCGGGACAGGACACGAAATGAAAAACTGTTTTTT	CSANRDRTRNEKLFF
14	many	TRBV7-9	TRBJ1-2	.	TGTGCCAGCAGCTTAGAAGGGAGGAGCTATGGCTACACCTTC	CASSLEGRSYGYTF
16	many	TRBV6-1	TRBJ1-2	TRBD1	TGTGCCAGCAGTAAACGACCGGGACAGGCTAACTATGGCTACACCTTC	CASSKRPGQANYGYTF
17	many	TRBV20-1	TRBJ2-1	.	TGCAGTGCTACCCCCCGGAGATTTGACAAGGCCTACAATGAGCAGTTCTTC	CSATPRRFDKAYNEQFF
12	.	TRBV20-1	TRBJ2-1	.	TGCAGTGCTTCGGGACAAAGCAATGAGCAGTTCTTC	CSASGQSNEQFF
19	many	TRBV20-1	TRBJ2-1	TRBD2	TGCAGTGCTAGAGATCGTTCGGGACTAGCGGGATTCTCCTACAATGAGCAGTTCTTC	CSARDRSGLAGFSYNEQFF
12	many	TRBV20-1	TRBJ1-4	.	TGCAGTCCGTGGCTGGGGAATGAAAAACTGTTTTTT	CSPWLGNEKLFF
12	many	TRBV20-1	TRBJ2-7	TRBD2	TGCAGTGCTAGAGTGGGAGGGTCCGAGCAGTACTTC	CSARVGGSEQYF
13	many	TRBV7-2	TRBJ2-2	.	TGTGCCAGCAGCTCCAGGGAGACCGGGGAGCTGTTTTTT	CASSSRETGELFF
14	many	TRBV5-1	TRBJ1-4	TRBD1	TGCGCCAGCCGTCCGGGACAGAGAAATGAAAAACTGTTTTTT	CASRPGQRNEKLFF
15	.	TRBV7-9	TRBJ2-1	.	TGTGCCAGCCCCGGACCCGCGAGCTCCTACAATGAGCAGTTCTTC	CASPGPASSYNEQFF
14	many	TRBV20-1	TRBJ2-3	.	TGCAGTGCCAGATCTGGTTCTGGCACAGATACGCAGTATTTT	CSARSGSGTDTQYF
15	many	TRBV4-3	TRBJ2-3	.	TGCGCCAGCAGCCAAGATCACCTGCCAGCAGATACGCAGTATTTT	CASSQDHLPADTQYF
14	.	TRBV20-1	TRBJ2-3	.	TGCAGTGCCAAAAGCTGGGAAAGCACAGATACGCAGTATTTT	CSAKSWESTDTQYF
14	many	TRBV20-1	TRBJ2-7	.	TGCAGTACCGAATCCGGGACCCCCTCCTACGAGCAGTACTTC	CSTESGTPSYEQYF
16	.	TRBV5-1	TRBJ2-3	TRBD2	TGCGCCAGCAGCTTGGCGGCTAGCGGGAAGGGAGATACGCAGTATTTT	CASSLAASGKGDTQYF
13	.	TRBV4-2	TRBJ2-1	.	TGTGCCAGCAGCCCTGGGCCCGCCAATGAGCAGTTCTTC	CASSPGPANEQFF
14	.	TRBV3-1	TRBJ2-2	TRBD1	TGTGCCAGCACCTTACAGGGGGCGGCCGGGGAGCTGTTTTTT	CASTLQGAAGELFF
15	many	TRBV12-3/TRBV12-4	TRBJ1-3	.	TGTGCCAGCAGCCCCGGTTTGGTTTTAGGAAACACCATATATTTT	CASSPGLVLGNTIYF
14	once	TRBV12-3/TRBV12-4	TRBJ2-5	TRBD1	TGTGCCAGCAGTTTTGGACAGGGGGGCGAGACCCAGTCCTTC	CASSFGQGGETQSF
13	.	TRBV5-1	TRBJ2-1	.	TGCGCCAGCAGCTTGGGAAAAAACAATGAGCAGTTCTTC	CASSLGKNNEQFF
17	many	TRBV5-1	TRBJ1-4	TRBD1	TGCGCCAGCAGCTTGGGACAGGGGCACCGTGCGGACGAAAAACTGTTTTTT	CASSLGQGHRADEKLFF
14	.	TRBV20-1	TRBJ1-4	TRBD1	TGCAGTGCTAGAGAGACAGGGTTTCGGGAAAAACTGTTTTTT	CSARETGFREKLFF
15	many	TRBV10-3	TRBJ1-6	.	TGTGCCATCAGTCACGGAGAAGAATATAATTCACCCCTCCACTTT	CAISHGEEYNSPLHF
12	many	TRBV28	TRBJ2-3	.	TGTGCCAGCTCCCGGTTTGGGGATACGCAGTATTTT	CASSRFGDTQYF
16	many	TRBV6-1	TRBJ2-1	.	TGTGCCAGCAGTCCCGCTCCTAGAGGAGGGGACAATGAGCAGTTCTTC	CASSPAPRGGDNEQFF
13	few	TRBV20-1	TRBJ2-5	.	TGCAGTGCTAGGGATATGTCGCAAGAGACCCAGTACTTC	CSARDMSQETQYF
12	many	TRBV12-3/TRBV12-4	TRBJ2-3	.	TGTGCCAGCAGTATGGCGGCGGATACGCAGTATTTT	CASSMAADTQYF
15	many	TRBV20-1	TRBJ2-1	.	TGCAGTGCTAGAGAGGGAACCAGCTCCTACAATGAGCAGTTCTTC	CSAREGTSSYNEQFF
17	few	TRBV19	TRBJ1-4	.	TGTGCCAGTAGTATTCGTCGTCTCGGGGCAGGGAATGAAAAACTGTTTTTT	CASSIRRLGAGNEKLFF
16	.	TRBV20-1	TRBJ2-2	.	TGCAGTGCTAGAGATTCGGGGAGAACGAACACCGGGGAGCTGTTTTTT	CSARDSGRTNTGELFF
17	many	TRBV7-2	TRBJ1-2	TRBD1	TGTGCCAGCAGCTTAGCTTTTGGACAGGGGGCTCTCTATGGCTACACCTTC	CASSLAFGQGALYGYTF
15	few	TRBV12-3/TRBV12-4	TRBJ2-3	TRBD1	TGTGCCAGCACCAGGACAGGGGCCGGCACAGATACGCAGTATTTT	CASTRTGAGTDTQYF